This passage covers 23 T cell receptor beta chains from one sample sequenced in a study of CD8+ T cells in alopecia areata. Isolated RNA was reverse transcribed into cDNA used as the sequencing template. Sequenced by immunoSEQ multiplex PCR; TCRdb stores in-frame clones only, minus some. The sample lists around 200,000 clones; 45% to 75% were seen once. Treatment noted: oral pan-JAK inhibitor, 5-10 mg twice daily. Sequenced here: CD4+ T cells sorted from blood, sampled at week 4, from a patient treated with tofacitinib. These receptors originate from a human donor with alopecia areata.

This clone has a handful of counts. V usage is TRBV5-1 and J usage is TRBJ2-6; D call uncertain. The germline V gene encodes CDR1 SGHRS and CDR2 YFSETQ. CDR3 size: 14 residues. Trimming left V 4 bases short and J 0 bases short, with 5 bases between. CDR3 protein: CASSPLSGANVLTF. The CDR3 nucleotides read TGCGCCAGCAGCCCACTCTCTGGGGCCAACGTCCTGACTTTC.

V and J are TRBV6-1 and TRBJ2-7; weak D call: TRBD1 (6 bases). CDR1 is MNHNS and CDR2 is SASEGT in the germline V gene. The germline V and J ends were trimmed by 3 bases and 9 bases, with 15 bases remaining between them. This CDR3 comprises 13 residues. Here the CDR3 DNA reads TGTGCCAGCAGTGATTACAGGGCGCAAGGGCAGTACTTC. Translating it yields CASSDYRAQGQYF.

This clone was found a few times. The chain links TRBV29-1 to TRBJ1-1, with 7 bases aligning to TRBD1. V shed 7 bases and J 1 base; nucleotides not matched to a gene: 3. The germline V gene has CDR1 SQVTM and CDR2 ANQGSEA. CDR3 length: 12 residues. This CDR3 reads CSARQGNTEAFF. In DNA form, the CDR3 reads TGCAGCGCTCGACAGGGGAACACTGAAGCTTTCTTT. Filled out from reference TRBV29-1 and TRBJ1-1, the complete variable domain reads SAVISQKPSRDICQRGTSLTIQCQVDSQVTMMFWYRQQPGQSLTLIATANQGSEATYESGFVIDKFPISRPNLTFSTLTVSNMSPEDSSIYLCSARQGNTEAFFGQGTRLTVV.

The chain employs TRBV7-2 and TRBJ2-2; D gene uncertain. CDR1 and CDR2 (germline): SGHTA, FQGNSA. V was clipped by 5 bases and J by 4 bases, with 5 bases between them. The CDR3 has 12 amino acids. The DNA for the CDR3 is TGTGCCAGCAGCCGTAGCACCGGGGAGCTGTTTTTT. It yields the protein CASSRSTGELFF.

DNA for the CDR3: TGTGCCAGCTCACCGCGTACCTTCTCGGGATCGAACTACAATGAGCAGTTCTTC. Its protein is CASSPRTFSGSNYNEQFF. The chain joins TRBV18 to TRBJ2-1; maybe TRBD2 (5 bases). This CDR3 is 18 amino acids long. Trimming stripped 3 bases from V and 3 bases from J, with 21 bases between. From germline, CDR1 is KGHSH and CDR2 LQKENI.

Written as DNA, the CDR3 is TGCGCCAGCAGCAGGGGACCCGGGGCCAACGTCCTGACTTTC. It encodes CASSRGPGANVLTF. This chain joins TRBV5-1 and TRBJ2-6; D is possibly TRBD1 or TRBD2 (5 bases each). CDR1 is SGHRS, CDR2 YFSETQ, per germline. The CDR3 runs 14 residues. Deletions cut 4 bases from V and 4 bases from J, with 9 bases between.

A single count supports this clone. J is TRBJ2-1 and V is TRBV5-1; 12 nucleotides line up with TRBD1. Germline V gene sequence: CDR1 SGHRS, CDR2 YFSETQ. The CDR3 runs to 15 residues. With V trimmed by 8 bases and J by 7 bases, 10 bases remained unmatched. The CDR3 is CASFPGQGARNEQFF. The CDR3 DNA reads as TGCGCCAGTTTTCCGGGACAGGGGGCGCGGAATGAGCAGTTCTTC. Full variable domain (remainder filled in from reference TRBV5-1 and TRBJ2-1): KAGVTQTPRYLIKTRGQQVTLSCSPISGHRSVSWYQQTPGQGLQFLFEYFSETQRNKGNFPGRFSGRQFSNSRSEMNVSTLELGDSALYLCASFPGQGARNEQFFGPGTRLTVL.

This chain links TRBV5-4 with TRBJ2-2; D is ambiguous. Germline values: CDR1 SGHNT, CDR2 YYREEE (reference sequence). Trimming took off 0 bases at V and 5 bases at J, with 14 bases between the two ends. The CDR3 has 16 residues. This CDR3 is CASSLALGSRTGELFF. The CDR3 nucleotides are TGTGCCAGCAGCTTGGCCCTAGGATCCCGGACCGGGGAGCTGTTTTTT.

This clone was observed a handful of times. This sequence joins TRBV10-3 and TRBJ1-2; no reliable D call. This CDR3 has 16 amino acids. Per germline, CDR1 ENHRY and CDR2 SYGVKD. The V gene lost 4 bases and the J gene lost 7 bases, with 22 bases spanning the gap. CDR3 DNA: TGTGCCATCAGTGGGGAAAGAGTCACGAGGAATACTGGCTACACCTTC. Translation: CAISGERVTRNTGYTF.

This chain joins TRBV27 and TRBJ1-1; a weak D match, TRBD1 (6 bases). This CDR3 is 14 amino acids long. The V and J ends lost 6 bases and 2 bases respectively, with 13 bases between them. Germline assignment: CDR1 MNHEY and CDR2 SMNVEV (reference sequence). The chain's CDR3 is CASRGGPRNTEAFF. The CDR3 DNA reads TGTGCCAGCAGGGGGGGCCCAAGAAACACTGAAGCTTTCTTT.

This rearrangement joins TRBV15 to TRBJ2-7, with D maybe TRBD2 (5 bases). The germline V gene encodes CDR1 LNHNV and CDR2 YYDKDF (reference sequence). V lost 8 bases to trimming and J lost 4 bases, with 12 bases between them. The CDR3 contains 12 residues. CDR3 residues: CATGQRLYEQYF. The DNA for the CDR3 is TGTGCCACCGGCCAGCGGCTGTACGAGCAGTACTTC.

This chain links TRBV27 with TRBJ1-5; TRBD1 is a possible D gene (5 bases). Trimming pared 5 bases from V and 5 bases from J, leaving 19 bases between. Germline V gives CDR1 MNHEY, CDR2 SMNVEV (reference sequence). This CDR3 comprises 16 residues. The CDR3 sequence is CASSPDFGGRDQPQHF. DNA of the CDR3: TGTGCCAGCAGTCCCGATTTTGGGGGAAGGGATCAGCCCCAGCATTTT.

The genes are TRBV30 and TRBJ2-5; D gene uncertain. This CDR3 spans 11 amino acids. Looked up from germline, CDR1 is GTSNPN and CDR2 is SVGIG (reference sequence). V lost 4 bases and J lost 3, with 6 bases in between. The CDR3 DNA follows: TGTGCCTGGAACCGAAAAGAGACCCAGTACTTC. Protein product: CAWNRKETQYF.

This rearrangement joins TRBV25-1 to TRBJ1-2; the match to TRBD1 covers 10 bases. Germline V CDR1 and CDR2: MGHDK, SYGVNS. J was trimmed by 1 base and V by 5 bases; bases with no gene match: 7. The CDR3 contains 16 residues. The CDR3 protein is CASSRTGGVFNYGYTF. The CDR3 DNA reads as TGTGCCAGCAGTAGGACAGGGGGAGTATTTAACTATGGCTACACCTTC.

The chain joins TRBV6-4 to TRBJ2-1, with unresolved D. Germline CDR1 is MRHNA and CDR2 is SNTAGT. The CDR3 contains 15 residues. The V end was cut by 3 bases, the J end by 2 bases, with 11 bases between. CDR3 residues: CASSEGERPYNEQFF. DNA of the CDR3: TGTGCCAGCAGTGAAGGTGAGAGGCCCTACAATGAGCAGTTCTTC.

This clone was detected once. The rearrangement links TRBV5-1 to TRBJ2-5; 13 nucleotides align to TRBD2. This CDR3 is built from 17 residues. V lost 3 bases and J lost 1; bases outside the gene matches: 6. Germline V lookup: CDR1 SGHRS, CDR2 YFSETQ. The CDR3 loop is CASSYGLAGVGQETQYF. CDR3 in DNA: TGCGCCAGCAGCTACGGACTAGCGGGAGTTGGCCAAGAGACCCAGTACTTC.

This clone has only a few counts. The chain has TRBV7-2 and TRBJ1-4; D gene unclear. Per the germline V gene, CDR1 is SGHTA and CDR2 is FQGNSA. The CDR3 has 15 amino acids. V gave up 5 bases and J gave up 8 bases, with 18 bases separating them. The CDR3 is CASSLHGQPPEKLFF. As DNA, the CDR3 is TGTGCCAGCAGCCTCCATGGGCAACCGCCGGAAAAACTGTTTTTT.

Concerning this clone: One end of the junction is discordant with germline, which a read error may explain. J is TRBJ2-1 and V is TRBV6-6; D gene unclear. The CDR3 extends over 14 amino acids. Germline CDR1 is MNHNY and CDR2 is SVGAGI (reference sequence). This CDR3 reads CAISVGSSYNEQFF. In DNA, the CDR3 is TGTGCCATCAGTGTAGGAAGCTCCTACAATGAGCAGTTCTTC.

V gene TRBV25-1 combines with J gene TRBJ2-7; maybe TRBD2 (5 bases). This CDR3 region has 13 residues. V lost 3 bases and J lost 5, with 11 bases in between. CDR1 and CDR2 (germline): MGHDK, SYGVNS. In nucleotides, the CDR3 is TGTGCCAGCAGTGAGCAGCGGTTCGACGAGCAGTACTTC. The encoded protein is CASSEQRFDEQYF.

The chain carries TRBV11-2 and TRBJ2-7, with 9 nucleotides matching TRBD2. Germline V gene sequence: CDR1 SGHAT, CDR2 FQNNGV. V lost 6 bases, J lost 6 bases, and 12 bases stayed unmatched. This CDR3 region has 15 residues. The CDR3 DNA reads TGTGCCAGCAGTACAAATAGCGGGAGACTTCTCGAGCAGTACTTC. Translating gives CASSTNSGRLLEQYF.

The genes are TRBV29-1 and TRBJ1-2, with D maybe TRBD1 (5 bases). The V gene lost 3 bases and the J gene lost 5 bases, with 28 bases spanning the gap. The CDR3 has 18 amino acids. The germline CDR1 and CDR2 sequences are SQVTM and ANQGSEA. For the CDR3, the DNA is TGCAGCGTTGATCTGGGGCAGGCCGGGTATCGGGGTCGATATGGCTACACCTTC. It codes for CSVDLGQAGYRGRYGYTF.

The chain links TRBV5-1 to TRBJ2-7; a possible D gene is TRBD1 (6 bases). Looked up from germline, CDR1 is SGHRS and CDR2 is YFSETQ. The germline V and J ends were trimmed by 4 bases and 11 bases, with 19 bases remaining between them. CDR3 size: 13 residues. CDR3 protein: CASSTRQASLEYF. In nucleotides, the CDR3 is TGCGCCAGCAGCACTCGACAGGCTAGCCTCGAGTACTTC.

This rearrangement joins TRBV2 to TRBJ1-5, with TRBD1 as a possible D gene (5 bases). V lost 4 bases to trimming and J lost 7 bases, with 14 bases between them. CDR1 and CDR2 from the germline V gene are SNHLY and FYNNEI. The CDR3 extends over 14 amino acids. The CDR3 here is CASSGWGSGQPQHF. The CDR3 DNA follows: TGTGCCAGCAGTGGTTGGGGGAGTGGGCAGCCCCAGCATTTT.